The rows below give T cell receptor beta chains drawn from one sample of a study of blood T cell repertoires in COVID-19. Sequenced by immunoSEQ multiplex PCR; TCRdb stores in-frame clones only, minus some. The table has around 62,000 clones, 85% seen once. Sequenced: peripheral blood. These receptors all stem from a man over 45 with acute or convalescent COVID-19. CDR3s include the opening cysteine and the closing phenylalanine or tryptophan. The order of the fields is clone size, V gene, J gene, D gene, CDR3 protein, CDR3 DNA. D genes are given only for firm matches. Some rows mark clone size as missing; the rest say once, few, many or name a class of expanded clone.

clone_size: few; v_call: TRBV5-1; j_call: TRBJ1-5; d_call: -; cdr3_aa: CASSLGAGSSNQPQHF; cdr3_nt: TGCGCCAGCAGCTTGGGGGCAGGGTCTAGCAATCAGCCCCAGCATTTT
clone_size: few; v_call: TRBV7-6; j_call: TRBJ2-2; d_call: TRBD2; cdr3_aa: CASSLGASSGVKPANTGELFF; cdr3_nt: TGTGCCAGCAGCTTAGGAGCCTCTAGCGGGGTAAAACCCGCGAACACCGGGGAGCTGTTTTTT
clone_size: -; v_call: TRBV5-1; j_call: TRBJ2-1; d_call: -; cdr3_aa: CASSFTRIYNEQFF; cdr3_nt: TGCGCCAGCAGCTTTACTAGAATATACAATGAGCAGTTCTTC
clone_size: medium-sized; v_call: TRBV4-1; j_call: TRBJ1-1; d_call: -; cdr3_aa: CASSQAVGGEMNTEAFF; cdr3_nt: TGCGCCAGCAGCCAAGCGGTCGGTGGGGAGATGAACACTGAAGCTTTCTTT
clone_size: -; v_call: TRBV6-2/TRBV6-3; j_call: TRBJ1-2; d_call: TRBD1; cdr3_aa: CASSYPLGQGHGYTF; cdr3_nt: TGTGCCAGCAGTTACCCGCTTGGACAGGGCCATGGCTACACCTTC
clone_size: -; v_call: TRBV5-4; j_call: TRBJ2-3; d_call: TRBD2; cdr3_aa: CASSLNRGDRTDTQYF; cdr3_nt: TGTGCCAGCAGCTTGAACCGGGGGGATCGCACAGATACGCAGTATTTT
clone_size: -; v_call: TRBV5-1; j_call: TRBJ1-1; d_call: TRBD1; cdr3_aa: CASTRTTGGNTEAFF; cdr3_nt: TGCGCCAGCACCCGAACGACAGGGGGTAACACTGAAGCTTTCTTT
clone_size: -; v_call: TRBV7-6; j_call: TRBJ2-3; d_call: -; cdr3_aa: CASSLDAARF; cdr3_nt: TGTGCCAGCAGCTTAGACGCGGCGAGGTTT
clone_size: -; v_call: TRBV7-3; j_call: TRBJ1-2; d_call: -; cdr3_aa: CASSLTPDSYGYTF; cdr3_nt: TGTGCCAGCAGCTTAACGCCGGACAGTTATGGCTACACCTTC
clone_size: -; v_call: TRBV5-1; j_call: TRBJ2-2; d_call: -; cdr3_aa: CASSLATGNTGELFF; cdr3_nt: TGCGCCAGCAGCTTGGCCACAGGAAACACCGGGGAGCTGTTTTTT
clone_size: -; v_call: TRBV5-6; j_call: TRBJ2-2; d_call: -; cdr3_aa: CASSSLGDRDTGELFF; cdr3_nt: TGTGCCAGCAGCTCCTTAGGAGACCGCGACACCGGGGAGCTGTTTTTT
clone_size: -; v_call: TRBV5-1; j_call: TRBJ2-6; d_call: TRBD1; cdr3_aa: CASSSPQGAGTSGANVLTF; cdr3_nt: TGCGCCAGCAGCTCACCACAGGGGGCAGGAACCTCTGGGGCCAACGTCCTGACTTTC
clone_size: -; v_call: TRBV24-1; j_call: TRBJ2-3; d_call: TRBD2; cdr3_aa: CATSDSGGYEDTQYF; cdr3_nt: TGTGCCACCAGTGATTCCGGGGGGTATGAAGATACGCAGTATTTT
clone_size: few; v_call: TRBV30; j_call: TRBJ1-2; d_call: TRBD1; cdr3_aa: CAWSNTPGQFFYGYTF; cdr3_nt: TGTGCCTGGAGTAACACACCGGGACAGTTCTTCTATGGCTACACCTTC
clone_size: -; v_call: TRBV10-1; j_call: TRBJ2-5; d_call: TRBD1; cdr3_aa: CASSERTGAQETQYF; cdr3_nt: TGCGCCAGCAGTGAGAGGACAGGAGCCCAAGAGACCCAGTACTTC
clone_size: -; v_call: TRBV18; j_call: TRBJ1-1; d_call: -; cdr3_aa: CASSPSLEGRGAFF; cdr3_nt: TGTGCCAGCTCACCCTCACTCGAGGGCCGGGGGGCTTTCTTT
clone_size: -; v_call: TRBV5-1; j_call: TRBJ1-6; d_call: -; cdr3_aa: CASSLGQNNSPLHF; cdr3_nt: TGCGCCAGCAGCTTGGGACAGAATAATTCACCCCTCCACTTT
clone_size: few; v_call: TRBV10-3; j_call: TRBJ2-7; d_call: TRBD1; cdr3_aa: CAISASDRGYEQYF; cdr3_nt: TGTGCCATCAGTGCCTCCGACAGGGGTTACGAGCAGTACTTC
clone_size: -; v_call: TRBV6-5; j_call: TRBJ2-2; d_call: -; cdr3_aa: CASRRDTNTGELFF; cdr3_nt: TGTGCCAGCAGGAGGGACACGAACACCGGGGAGCTGTTTTTT
clone_size: -; v_call: TRBV3-1/TRBV3-2; j_call: TRBJ1-4; d_call: -; cdr3_aa: CASSPPRATNEKLFF; cdr3_nt: TGTGCCAGCAGCCCCCCCAGGGCAACTAATGAAAAACTGTTTTTT
clone_size: -; v_call: TRBV19; j_call: TRBJ2-1; d_call: -; cdr3_aa: CATGTRSPSYNEQFF; cdr3_nt: TGTGCCACCGGGACAAGGAGCCCCTCCTACAATGAGCAGTTCTTC
clone_size: -; v_call: TRBV20-1; j_call: TRBJ2-7; d_call: TRBD1; cdr3_aa: CSASQAGGSFYEQYF; cdr3_nt: TGCAGTGCTAGTCAGGCAGGGGGAAGTTTCTACGAGCAGTACTTC
clone_size: -; v_call: TRBV19; j_call: TRBJ2-3; d_call: TRBD1; cdr3_aa: CASSIAYFSGTGGTDTQYF; cdr3_nt: TGTGCCAGTAGTATAGCCTACTTCTCCGGGACAGGGGGCACAGATACGCAGTATTTT
clone_size: few; v_call: TRBV19; j_call: TRBJ1-1; d_call: -; cdr3_aa: CASSNRANTEAFF; cdr3_nt: TGTGCCAGTAGCAACAGGGCGAACACTGAAGCTTTCTTT
clone_size: -; v_call: TRBV7-6; j_call: TRBJ2-3; d_call: -; cdr3_aa: CASSLRVGHTDTQYF; cdr3_nt: TGTGCCAGCAGCTTAAGAGTTGGTCACACAGATACGCAGTATTTT
clone_size: once; v_call: TRBV11-2; j_call: TRBJ1-4; d_call: TRBD1; cdr3_aa: CASSLATGFEKLFF; cdr3_nt: TGTGCCAGCAGCTTGGCGACAGGGTTTGAAAAACTGTTTTTT
clone_size: -; v_call: TRBV3-1/TRBV3-2; j_call: TRBJ2-5; d_call: -; cdr3_aa: CASSQEWGRQETQYF; cdr3_nt: TGTGCCAGCAGCCAAGAATGGGGCCGACAAGAGACCCAGTACTTC
clone_size: -; v_call: TRBV6-1; j_call: TRBJ1-6; d_call: -; cdr3_aa: CASSELGSPLHF; cdr3_nt: TGTGCCAGCAGTGAACTAGGTTCACCCCTCCACTTT